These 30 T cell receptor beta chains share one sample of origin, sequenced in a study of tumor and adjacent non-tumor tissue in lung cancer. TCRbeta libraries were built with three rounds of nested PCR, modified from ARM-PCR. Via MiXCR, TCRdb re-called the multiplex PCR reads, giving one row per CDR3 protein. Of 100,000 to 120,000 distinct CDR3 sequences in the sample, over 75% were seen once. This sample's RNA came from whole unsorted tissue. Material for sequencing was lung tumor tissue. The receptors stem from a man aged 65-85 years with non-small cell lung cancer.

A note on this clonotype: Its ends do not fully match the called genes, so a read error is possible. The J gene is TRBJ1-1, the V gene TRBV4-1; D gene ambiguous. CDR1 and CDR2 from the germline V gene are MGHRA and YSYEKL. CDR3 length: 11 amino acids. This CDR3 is CASSQGGEAIF. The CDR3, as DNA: TGCGCCAGCAGCCAAGGTGGGGAAGCTATATTT.

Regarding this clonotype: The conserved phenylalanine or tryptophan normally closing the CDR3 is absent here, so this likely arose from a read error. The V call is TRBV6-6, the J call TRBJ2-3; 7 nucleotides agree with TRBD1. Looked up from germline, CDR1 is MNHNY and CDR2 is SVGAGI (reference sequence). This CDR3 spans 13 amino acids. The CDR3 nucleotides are TGTGCCAGCAGGACAGGGAGCACAGATTCGCAGTATGTT. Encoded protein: CASRTGSTDSQYV.

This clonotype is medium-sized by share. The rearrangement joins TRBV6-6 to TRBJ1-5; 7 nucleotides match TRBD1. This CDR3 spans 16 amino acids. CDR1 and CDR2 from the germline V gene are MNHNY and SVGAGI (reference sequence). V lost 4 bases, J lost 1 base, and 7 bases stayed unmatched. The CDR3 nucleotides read TGTGCCAGCAGTTCTAGGGACAGAGGCAGCAATCAGCCCCAGCATTTT. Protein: CASSSRDRGSNQPQHF.

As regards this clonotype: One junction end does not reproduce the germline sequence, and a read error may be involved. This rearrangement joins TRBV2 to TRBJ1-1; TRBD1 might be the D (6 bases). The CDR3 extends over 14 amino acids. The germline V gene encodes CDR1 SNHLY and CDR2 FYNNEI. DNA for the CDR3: TGTGCCAGTAGTGTAGTCAGGGGCAGGACTGAAGCTTTCTTT. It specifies CASSVVRGRTEAFF.

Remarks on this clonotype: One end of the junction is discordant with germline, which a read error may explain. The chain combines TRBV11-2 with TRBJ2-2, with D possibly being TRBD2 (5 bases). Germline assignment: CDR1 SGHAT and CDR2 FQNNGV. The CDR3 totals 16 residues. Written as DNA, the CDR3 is TGTGCCAGCATCTTAGTGGGCACAGAGGTTGCCGGGGAGCTGTTCTTT. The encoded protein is CASILVGTEVAGELFF.

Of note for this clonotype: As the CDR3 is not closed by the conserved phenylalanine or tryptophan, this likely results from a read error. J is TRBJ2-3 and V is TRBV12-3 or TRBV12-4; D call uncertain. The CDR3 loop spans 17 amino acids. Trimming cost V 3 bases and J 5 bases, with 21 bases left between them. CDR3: CASSFSIGNIVIDTQYS. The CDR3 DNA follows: TGTGCCAGCAGTTTTAGCATAGGGAACATTGTGATAGATACGCAGTATTCT.

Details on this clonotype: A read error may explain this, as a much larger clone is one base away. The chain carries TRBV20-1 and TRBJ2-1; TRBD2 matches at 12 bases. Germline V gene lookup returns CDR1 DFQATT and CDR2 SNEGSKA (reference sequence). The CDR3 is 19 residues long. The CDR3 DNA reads TGCAGTACTAGAGATCCTAGCGGGAGGGTCATGTTATCCTACAATGAGCAGTTCTTC. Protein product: CSTRDPSGRVMLSYNEQFF.

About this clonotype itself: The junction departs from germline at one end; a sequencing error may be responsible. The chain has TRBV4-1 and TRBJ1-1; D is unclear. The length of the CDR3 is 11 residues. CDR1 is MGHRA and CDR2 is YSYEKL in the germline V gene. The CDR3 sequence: CVSSQDGEAFF. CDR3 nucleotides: TGCGTCAGCAGCCAAGATGGGGAAGCTTTCTTT.

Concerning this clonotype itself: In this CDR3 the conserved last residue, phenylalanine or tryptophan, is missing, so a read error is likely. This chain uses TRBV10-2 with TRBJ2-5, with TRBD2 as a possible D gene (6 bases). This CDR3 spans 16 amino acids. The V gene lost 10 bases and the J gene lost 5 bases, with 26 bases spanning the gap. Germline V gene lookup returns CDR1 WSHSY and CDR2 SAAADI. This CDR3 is CATQGGAMRDGETQYL. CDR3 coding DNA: TGCGCCACCCAGGGAGGTGCAATGAGGGATGGGGAGACCCAGTACCTC.

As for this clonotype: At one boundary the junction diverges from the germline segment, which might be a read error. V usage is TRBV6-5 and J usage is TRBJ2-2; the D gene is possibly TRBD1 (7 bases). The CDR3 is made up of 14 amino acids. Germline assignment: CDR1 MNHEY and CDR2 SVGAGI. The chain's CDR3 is CASRRGTETRELLF. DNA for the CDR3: TGTGCCAGCAGGCGCGGGACAGAGACCCGGGAGCTGCTTTTT.

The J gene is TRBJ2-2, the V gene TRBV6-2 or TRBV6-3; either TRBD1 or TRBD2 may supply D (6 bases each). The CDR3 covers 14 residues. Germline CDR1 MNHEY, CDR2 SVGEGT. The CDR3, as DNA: TGTGTCAACAAACGGGGGCGAAACACCGGGGAGCTGTTTTTT. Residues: CVNKRGRNTGELFF.

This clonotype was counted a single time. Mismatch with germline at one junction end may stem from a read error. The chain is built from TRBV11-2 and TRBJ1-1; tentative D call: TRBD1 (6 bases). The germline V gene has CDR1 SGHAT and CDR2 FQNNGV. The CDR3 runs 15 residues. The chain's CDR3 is CASSPPNVGGIEASF. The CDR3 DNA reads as TGTGCTAGCAGCCCCCCCAACGTTGGGGGCATTGAAGCTTCCTTT.

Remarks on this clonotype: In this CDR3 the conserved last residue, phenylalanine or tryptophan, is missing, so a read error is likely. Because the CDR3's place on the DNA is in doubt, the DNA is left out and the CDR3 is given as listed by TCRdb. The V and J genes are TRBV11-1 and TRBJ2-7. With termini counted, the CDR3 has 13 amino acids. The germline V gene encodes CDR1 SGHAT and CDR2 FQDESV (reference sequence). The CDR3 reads CASSLFGGYEKYL.

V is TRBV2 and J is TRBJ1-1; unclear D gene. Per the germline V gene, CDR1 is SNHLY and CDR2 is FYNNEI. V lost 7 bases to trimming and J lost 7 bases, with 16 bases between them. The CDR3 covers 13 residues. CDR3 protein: CASNPDRYIEAFF. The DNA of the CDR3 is TGTGCCAGCAACCCGGACCGATACATTGAAGCTTTCTTT.

In DNA form, the CDR3 reads TGTGCTAGCTGTTCCGCCGGGATAGGGTTCCCACAAGAGACCCAGTACTTC. Translated, it gives CASCSAGIGFPQETQYF. V gene TRBV6-5 combines with J gene TRBJ2-5; weak D call: TRBD2 (5 bases). CDR1 is MNHEY, CDR2 SVGAGI, per germline. The CDR3 loop spans 17 amino acids.

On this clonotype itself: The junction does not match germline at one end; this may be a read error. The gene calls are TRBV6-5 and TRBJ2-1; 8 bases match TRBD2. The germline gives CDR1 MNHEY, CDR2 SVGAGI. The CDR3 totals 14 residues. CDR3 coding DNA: TGTACCAGCAGTTTCCGGACTAGCATCAAAGAGCAGTTCTTC. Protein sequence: CTSSFRTSIKEQFF.

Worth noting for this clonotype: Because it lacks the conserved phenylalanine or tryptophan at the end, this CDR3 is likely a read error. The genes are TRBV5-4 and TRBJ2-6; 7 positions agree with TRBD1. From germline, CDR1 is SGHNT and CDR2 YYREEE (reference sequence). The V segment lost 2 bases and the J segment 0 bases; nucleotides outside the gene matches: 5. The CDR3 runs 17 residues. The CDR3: CASSFQGELSGANVLTL. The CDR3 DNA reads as TGTGCCAGCAGCTTTCAGGGGGAGCTCTCTGGGGCCAACGTCCTGACTTTA.

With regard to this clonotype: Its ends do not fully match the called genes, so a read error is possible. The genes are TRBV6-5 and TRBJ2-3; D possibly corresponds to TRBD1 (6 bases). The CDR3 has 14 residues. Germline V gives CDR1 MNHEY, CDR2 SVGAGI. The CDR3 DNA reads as TGTGCCAGCAGCTACTCCTGGGACACAGATCCGCAGTATTTT. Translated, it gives CASSYSWDTDPQYF.

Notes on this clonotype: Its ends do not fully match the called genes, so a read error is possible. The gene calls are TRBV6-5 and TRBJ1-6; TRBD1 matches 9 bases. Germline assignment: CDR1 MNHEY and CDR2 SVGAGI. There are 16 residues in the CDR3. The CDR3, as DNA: TGTGCAAGCAGATCCACAGGGGGCTCCCATAATTCACCCCTCCACTTT. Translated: CASRSTGGSHNSPLHF.

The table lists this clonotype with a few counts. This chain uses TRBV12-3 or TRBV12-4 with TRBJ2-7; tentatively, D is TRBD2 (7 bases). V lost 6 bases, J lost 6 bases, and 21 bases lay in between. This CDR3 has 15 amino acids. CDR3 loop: CASSLLNGGLSEQYF. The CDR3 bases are TGTGCCAGCAGCCTCCTTAACGGGGGGCTTAGCGAGCAGTACTTC.

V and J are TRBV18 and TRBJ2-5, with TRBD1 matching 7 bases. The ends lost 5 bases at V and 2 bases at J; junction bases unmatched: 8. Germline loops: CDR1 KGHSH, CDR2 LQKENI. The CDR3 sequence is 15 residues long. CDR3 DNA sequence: TGTGCCAGCTCAAACCAGGGGGTTCGGCAAGAGACCCAGTACTTC. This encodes CASSNQGVRQETQYF.

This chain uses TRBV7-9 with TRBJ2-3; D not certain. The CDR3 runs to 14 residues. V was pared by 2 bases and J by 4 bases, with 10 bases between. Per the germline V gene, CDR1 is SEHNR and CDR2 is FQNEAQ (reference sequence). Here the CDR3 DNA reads TGTGCCAGCAGCTTACTGGGTCCGGCAGATACGCAGTATTTT. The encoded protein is CASSLLGPADTQYF.

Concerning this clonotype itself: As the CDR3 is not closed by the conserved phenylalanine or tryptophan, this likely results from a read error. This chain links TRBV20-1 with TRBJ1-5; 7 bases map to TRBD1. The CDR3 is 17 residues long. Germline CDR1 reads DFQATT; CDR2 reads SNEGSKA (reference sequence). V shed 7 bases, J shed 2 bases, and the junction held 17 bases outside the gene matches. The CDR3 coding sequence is TGCAGTGTTAGTAGGGGGCAGCGGACTTTGGGCAATCAGCCCCAGCATTAT. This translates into CSVSRGQRTLGNQPQHY.

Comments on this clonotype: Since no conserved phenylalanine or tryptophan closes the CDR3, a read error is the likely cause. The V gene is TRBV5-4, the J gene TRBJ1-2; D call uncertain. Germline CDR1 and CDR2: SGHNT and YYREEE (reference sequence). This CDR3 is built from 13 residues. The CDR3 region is CASSLYVNYGYTI. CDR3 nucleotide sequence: TGTGCCAGTAGCTTGTACGTTAACTATGGCTACACCATC.

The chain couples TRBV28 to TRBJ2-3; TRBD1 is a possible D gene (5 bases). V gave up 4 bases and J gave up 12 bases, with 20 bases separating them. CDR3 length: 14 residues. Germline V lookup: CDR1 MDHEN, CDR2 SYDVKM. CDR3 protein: CASSSRDRTVTQYF. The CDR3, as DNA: TGTGCCAGCAGTTCTCGTGACAGAACAGTTACACAGTATTTT.

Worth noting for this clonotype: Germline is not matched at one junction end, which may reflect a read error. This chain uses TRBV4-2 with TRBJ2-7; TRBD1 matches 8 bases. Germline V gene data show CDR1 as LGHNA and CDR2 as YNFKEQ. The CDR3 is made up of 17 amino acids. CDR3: CASSQTGGTGSSSKQYF. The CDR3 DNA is TGTGCCAGCAGCCAAACAGGGGGGACTGGCTCCTCTTCCAAGCAATACTTC.

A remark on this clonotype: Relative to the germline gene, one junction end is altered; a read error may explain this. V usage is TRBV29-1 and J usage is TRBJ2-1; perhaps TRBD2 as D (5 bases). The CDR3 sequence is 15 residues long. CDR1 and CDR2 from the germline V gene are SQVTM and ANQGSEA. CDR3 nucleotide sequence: TGTAGCGTTGCCAGCGGAGTCTACCAGTCCCATGATCAGTTCTTC. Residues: CSVASGVYQSHDQFF.

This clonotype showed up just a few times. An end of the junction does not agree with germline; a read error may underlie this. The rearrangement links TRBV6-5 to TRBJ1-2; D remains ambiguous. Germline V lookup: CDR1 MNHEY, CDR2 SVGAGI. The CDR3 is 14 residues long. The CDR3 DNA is TGTGCCAGCAGTTACTCTTCCCCCGCGGAGAGCTACACTTTC. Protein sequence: CASSYSSPAESYTF.

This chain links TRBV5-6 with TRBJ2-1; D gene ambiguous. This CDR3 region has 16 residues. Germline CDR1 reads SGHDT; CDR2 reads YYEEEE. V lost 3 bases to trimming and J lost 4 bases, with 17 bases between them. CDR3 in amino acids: CASSYIWGSGYNEQFF. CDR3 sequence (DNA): TGTGCCAGCAGCTATATTTGGGGAAGTGGGTACAATGAGCAGTTCTTC. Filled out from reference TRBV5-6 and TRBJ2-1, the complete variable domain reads DAGVTQSPTHLIKTRGQQVTLRCSPKSGHDTVSWYQQALGQGPQFIFQYYEEEERQRGNFPDRFSGHQFPNYSSELNVNALLLGDSALYLCASSYIWGSGYNEQFFGPGTRLTVL.

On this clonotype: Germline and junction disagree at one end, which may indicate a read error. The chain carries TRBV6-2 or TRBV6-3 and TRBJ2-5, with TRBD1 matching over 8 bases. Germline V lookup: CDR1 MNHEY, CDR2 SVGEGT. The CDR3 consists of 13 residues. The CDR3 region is CASRQGAQKTQYF. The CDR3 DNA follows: TGTGCCAGCAGGCAGGGGGCGCAAAAGACCCAATACTTC.